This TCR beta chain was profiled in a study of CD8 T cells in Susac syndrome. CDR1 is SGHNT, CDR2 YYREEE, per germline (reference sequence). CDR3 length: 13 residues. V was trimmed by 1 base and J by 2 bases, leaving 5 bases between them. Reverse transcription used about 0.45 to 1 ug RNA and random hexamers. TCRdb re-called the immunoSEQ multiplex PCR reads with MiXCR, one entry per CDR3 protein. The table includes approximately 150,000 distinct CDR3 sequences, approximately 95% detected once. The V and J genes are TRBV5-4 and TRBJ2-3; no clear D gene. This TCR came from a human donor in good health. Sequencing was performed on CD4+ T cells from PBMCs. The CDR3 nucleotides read TGTGCCAGCAGCTTGATCGACACAGATACGCAGTATTTT. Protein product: CASSLIDTDTQYF.